Listed below are T cell receptor beta chains from one sample, sequenced in a study of cytomegalovirus exposure and HLA in healthy donors. Repertoires were generated with immunoSEQ multiplex PCR, while TCRdb's copy carries only in-frame clones and drops some. In the table there are 85,000 to 100,000 clones, around 59% of which are singletons. The sequencing input was PBMCs. Source of these receptors: a human donor in good health. CDR3s leave out the opening cysteine and the closing phenylalanine or tryptophan. Each record gives: V gene, J gene, CDR3 length, D gene, CDR3 protein. A D gene is named only where the DNA matches it firmly.

v_call: TRBV7-2; j_call: TRBJ2-3; cdr3_length: 14; d_call: .; cdr3_aa: ASSLGGVVNTDTQY
v_call: TRBV27; j_call: TRBJ1-6; cdr3_length: 13; d_call: .; cdr3_aa: ASSLVLGLNSPLH
v_call: TRBV14; j_call: TRBJ1-2; cdr3_length: 14; d_call: TRBD1; cdr3_aa: ASSQGRTGSPYGYT
v_call: TRBV5-1; j_call: TRBJ1-1; cdr3_length: 13; d_call: TRBD1; cdr3_aa: ASSSRGTGSTEAF
v_call: TRBV9; j_call: TRBJ2-5; cdr3_length: 14; d_call: TRBD2; cdr3_aa: ASSLRLAGGQETQY
v_call: TRBV15; j_call: TRBJ1-6; cdr3_length: 12; d_call: .; cdr3_aa: ATSRDRIGSPLH
v_call: TRBV19; j_call: TRBJ1-5; cdr3_length: 14; d_call: TRBD1; cdr3_aa: ASSPLQGAGNQPQH
v_call: TRBV19; j_call: TRBJ2-7; cdr3_length: 12; d_call: TRBD1; cdr3_aa: ASTKTGGSYEQY
v_call: TRBV19; j_call: TRBJ1-4; cdr3_length: 13; d_call: TRBD1; cdr3_aa: ASSAWDRGSEKLF
v_call: TRBV7-2; j_call: TRBJ2-7; cdr3_length: 12; d_call: .; cdr3_aa: ASSLDFSGYEQY
v_call: TRBV5-1; j_call: TRBJ2-7; cdr3_length: 15; d_call: TRBD1; cdr3_aa: ASSLGGTGGPSYEQY
v_call: TRBV7-2; j_call: TRBJ1-5; cdr3_length: 12; d_call: .; cdr3_aa: ASSLVRDYQPQH
v_call: TRBV18; j_call: TRBJ2-7; cdr3_length: 14; d_call: .; cdr3_aa: ASSHTGQLSSYEQY
v_call: TRBV7-6; j_call: TRBJ1-6; cdr3_length: 12; d_call: .; cdr3_aa: ASSLVRRNSPLH
v_call: TRBV29-1; j_call: TRBJ1-1; cdr3_length: 12; d_call: .; cdr3_aa: SVTRGGVNTEAF
v_call: TRBV6-5; j_call: TRBJ2-2; cdr3_length: 13; d_call: .; cdr3_aa: ASSPKTGSPGELF
v_call: TRBV29-1; j_call: TRBJ1-5; cdr3_length: 13; d_call: TRBD1; cdr3_aa: SAITTGGDNQPQH
v_call: TRBV27; j_call: TRBJ1-3; cdr3_length: 12; d_call: .; cdr3_aa: ASSSRSSGNTIY
v_call: TRBV4-3; j_call: TRBJ2-3; cdr3_length: 11; d_call: .; cdr3_aa: ASSQIAGDAQY
v_call: TRBV6-6; j_call: TRBJ2-3; cdr3_length: 12; d_call: TRBD1; cdr3_aa: ASRPGQIGDTQY
v_call: TRBV5-6; j_call: TRBJ1-5; cdr3_length: 10; d_call: .; cdr3_aa: ASSSEGRPQH
v_call: TRBV27; j_call: TRBJ2-7; cdr3_length: 8; d_call: .; cdr3_aa: ASSFKCVY
v_call: TRBV21-1; j_call: TRBJ1-2; cdr3_length: 16; d_call: .; cdr3_aa: ASSPVAGPCRPNYGYT
v_call: TRBV2; j_call: TRBJ2-3; cdr3_length: 13; d_call: TRBD1; cdr3_aa: ASNHRGLGTDTQY
v_call: TRBV5-1; j_call: TRBJ2-5; cdr3_length: 11; d_call: .; cdr3_aa: ASSRLVEETQY
v_call: TRBV7-9; j_call: TRBJ2-3; cdr3_length: 14; d_call: TRBD2; cdr3_aa: ASSLVRGGSTDTQY
v_call: TRBV19; j_call: TRBJ1-2; cdr3_length: 13; d_call: TRBD1; cdr3_aa: ASTFDTGANYGYT
v_call: TRBV7-9; j_call: TRBJ1-2; cdr3_length: 13; d_call: .; cdr3_aa: ASSFLPPESYGYT
v_call: TRBV27; j_call: TRBJ2-5; cdr3_length: 13; d_call: TRBD2; cdr3_aa: ASSLRLASGETQY
v_call: TRBV11-3; j_call: TRBJ1-1; cdr3_length: 13; d_call: TRBD1; cdr3_aa: ASSLRQGTGTEAF
v_call: TRBV9; j_call: TRBJ2-3; cdr3_length: 13; d_call: TRBD1; cdr3_aa: ASSFRGQVTDTQY
v_call: TRBV5-8; j_call: TRBJ1-2; cdr3_length: 12; d_call: TRBD1; cdr3_aa: ASSLVGGNYGYT
v_call: TRBV7-9; j_call: TRBJ1-1; cdr3_length: 13; d_call: .; cdr3_aa: ASSLGSHTNTEAF
v_call: TRBV19; j_call: TRBJ1-2; cdr3_length: 12; d_call: .; cdr3_aa: ASSMQGYVDGYT
v_call: TRBV9; j_call: TRBJ2-1; cdr3_length: 14; d_call: TRBD2; cdr3_aa: ASSARGGSSYNEQF
v_call: TRBV5-1; j_call: TRBJ1-1; cdr3_length: 12; d_call: TRBD1; cdr3_aa: ASSTGQGVTEAF
v_call: TRBV27; j_call: TRBJ2-7; cdr3_length: 11; d_call: TRBD1; cdr3_aa: ASRGTGLNEQY
v_call: TRBV11-1; j_call: TRBJ2-4; cdr3_length: 16; d_call: .; cdr3_aa: ASSLGLGSGGAKNIQY
v_call: TRBV10-3; j_call: TRBJ2-6; cdr3_length: 15; d_call: TRBD1; cdr3_aa: AISGGQGDSGANVLT
v_call: TRBV30; j_call: TRBJ2-3; cdr3_length: 13; d_call: .; cdr3_aa: AWSGQTLSTDTQY